This T cell receptor (beta chain) was recorded in a study of blood T cell repertoires in COVID-19 (dated by TCRdb to 2018 to 2021). Concerning the study at large: Samples from collaborators originated in the United States, Italy and Spain and spanned both the acute and convalescent phases of COVID-19. The prospective study material was composed of cDNA or gDNA derived from T cells, B-cell-depleted T cells, or PBMCs. The dataset comprised deeply sampled blood TCRbeta repertoires from subjects exposed to, actively infected with, or recovered from COVID-19. The repertoires were made available in a free public database intended to serve as a resource for research on the immune response to SARS-CoV-2. Samples were obtained from the ongoing ImmuneRACE study (first 160 participants) and from 1,000 to 1,500 subjects provided by 6 global collaborators. Nearly every sample came with metadata listing a de-identified subject ID, COVID-19 status, age in years and sex. Where available, HLA class I and class II types were obtained from metadata supplied by the sample provider rather than from assay-based typing. Points the paper makes about the study in general: How much clinical and demographic metadata was included differed by source and by participant, and the metadata was provided uncurated.

The CDR3 numbers 16 residues from cysteine through phenylalanine. Only CDR3 DNA is held: 48 bases, read in frame from base 1. CDR1 MNHEY and CDR2 SVGAGI were looked up in the germline V gene. Ends trimmed: V by 0 bases, J by 4 bases; bases unmatched to a gene: 8. TCRbeta CDR3 regions were amplified from genomic DNA by means of the immunoSEQ Assay, a bias-controlled multiplex PCR. For the original study's pipeline: The number of nucleated cells in each sample was estimated from the amplification of reference gene primers within the assay. To quantify the absolute abundance of each unique TCRbeta CDR3 rearrangement, sequence reads were collapsed and filtered. For each sample, productive Simpson clonality was calculated by taking the square root of Simpson's diversity index across productive rearrangements. As stored in TCRdb, this immuneACCESS dataset retains in-frame rearrangements with V and J assigned. A fraction of the clones does not appear; measured against another copy, unresolved V genes explain less than half of the discrepancy, and the remainder lacks a known reason. V and J calls and clone size are copied from that table; D and trimming were computed from the DNA. The sample has under 400,000 clones on record, about 86% of them singletons. The top ten clonotypes cover around 4.4% of the sample.

Enrolling through a virtual design, the prospective study's participants ranged in age from roughly 18 to 100 years and lived across 20 to 30 United States geographic areas. Cohort assignment in the prospective study relied on participant-reported clinical history from a screening survey and a study questionnaire. Mobile phlebotomists in the prospective study collected whole blood, serum and a nasopharyngeal or oropharyngeal swab from every participant. Over a 2-month period, participants in the prospective study had the option of providing additional blood draws and questionnaires. Blood samples from the prospective study were shipped frozen or at room temperature prior to DNA extraction. Regarding this clone: No cognate antigen has been identified for it. No base quality information exists; no much larger clone differs at one position.

The sequenced sample consisted of PBMCs or T cells enriched from blood (not recorded which). The sequence joins TRBV6-5 to TRBJ1-2, with TRBD1 matching 7 junction bases. This clonotype originated in a middle-aged woman with acute COVID-19. The CDR3 sequence is CASSYSQGLGVYGYTF. The DNA sequence is TGTGCCAGCAGTTACTCACAGGGGCTCGGTGTCTATGGCTACACCTTC.